The 25 T cell receptor beta chains below come from one sample, sequenced in a study of shared clonotypes between healthy human individuals. Sequenced by immunoSEQ multiplex PCR; TCRdb stores in-frame clones only, minus some. The data show 1.6 million or so clones, roughly 96% seen once. The sequenced sample was naive CD4+ T cells sorted from blood. Noted subset: CD45RA+ positively selected. The receptors were gathered from a man younger than 40 in good health.

The chain is built from TRBV25-1 and TRBJ2-2; no reliable D call. V was pared by 2 bases and J by 0 bases, with 13 bases between. This CDR3 has 17 amino acids. Germline V gene data show CDR1 as MGHDK and CDR2 as SYGVNS. The CDR3 region is CASSEIRRDSNTGELFF. As DNA, the CDR3 is TGTGCCAGCAGTGAAATCCGGCGCGATTCGAACACCGGGGAGCTGTTTTTT. Using reference TRBV25-1 and TRBJ2-2 for the parts outside the CDR3, the full variable domain is EADIYQTPRYLVIGTGKKITLECSQTMGHDKMYWYQQDPGMELHLIHYSYGVNSTEKGDLSSESTVSRIRTEHFPLTLESARPSHTSQYLCASSEIRRDSNTGELFFGEGSRLTVL.

This clone was counted once. This sequence joins TRBV6-4 and TRBJ2-5, with 8 nucleotides matching TRBD2. V shed 4 bases, J shed 5 bases, and the junction held 9 bases outside the gene matches. Germline assignment: CDR1 MRHNA and CDR2 SNTAGT. This CDR3 has 15 residues. In DNA, the CDR3 is TGTGCCAGCAGTGTGGAGCGGGAGTTCTTCGAGACCCAGTACTTC. Encoded protein: CASSVEREFFETQYF.

The V gene is TRBV28, the J gene TRBJ1-4, with 9 bases matching TRBD1. Germline CDR1 reads MDHEN; CDR2 reads SYDVKM. With 5 bases clipped from V and 0 bases from J, the junction kept 16 bases outside the gene matches. The CDR3 has 20 residues. CDR3 DNA: TGTGCCAGCAGTCCCCCACCGGGACAGGGTTCGGGTGCAACTAATGAAAAACTGTTTTTT. This encodes CASSPPPGQGSGATNEKLFF.

The V call is TRBV29-1, the J call TRBJ2-5; perhaps TRBD1 as D (6 bases). CDR3 length: 16 amino acids. Trimming stripped 4 bases from V and 2 bases from J, with 20 bases between. Germline lookup yields CDR1 SQVTM and CDR2 ANQGSEA. The CDR3 DNA reads TGCAGCGTTGCAGGTACAGGGAAAAATAAACAAGAGACCCAGTACTTC. As protein: CSVAGTGKNKQETQYF.

This clone was observed once. Written as DNA, the CDR3 is TGTGCCAGCAGCCCAACAGGACTAGCAGATACGCAGTATTTT. Residues: CASSPTGLADTQYF. The chain combines TRBV6-5 with TRBJ2-3; TRBD2 agrees at 7 bases. The V and J ends lost 6 bases and 4 bases, in that order; junction bases with no gene match: 7. Germline V lookup: CDR1 MNHEY, CDR2 SVGAGI. The CDR3 covers 14 residues.

The chain links TRBV5-1 to TRBJ2-2; 11 bases map to TRBD1. The length of the CDR3 is 17 residues. CDR1 and CDR2 from the germline V gene are SGHRS and YFSETQ. The junction had 11 bases not matched to a gene; V was cut back by 4 bases and J by 6 bases. The CDR3 protein is CASSPYSRDRGSGELFF. The CDR3 coding sequence is TGCGCCAGCAGCCCTTATTCCCGGGACAGGGGGTCCGGGGAGCTGTTTTTT. The whole variable domain, filled in from reference TRBV5-1 and TRBJ2-2, reads KAGVTQTPRYLIKTRGQQVTLSCSPISGHRSVSWYQQTPGQGLQFLFEYFSETQRNKGNFPGRFSGRQFSNSRSEMNVSTLELGDSALYLCASSPYSRDRGSGELFFGEGSRLTVL.

The rearrangement uses TRBV25-1 and TRBJ1-1; D is ambiguous. This CDR3 spans 12 amino acids. From germline, CDR1 is MGHDK and CDR2 SYGVNS. With 5 bases removed from V and 6 bases from J, the gap between germline ends came to 10 bases. Here the CDR3 reads CASSQEGSEAFF. The CDR3 DNA reads TGTGCCAGCAGTCAGGAGGGCTCTGAAGCTTTCTTT.

In this sample, this clone turned up once. Other nucleotide sequences in the sample specify the same CDR3. The chain uses TRBV6-5 and TRBJ2-7, with TRBD2 identical over 11 bases. The V and J ends lost 6 bases and 4 bases, in that order; junction bases with no gene match: 5. The CDR3 covers 14 residues. Germline V gene lookup returns CDR1 MNHEY and CDR2 SVGAGI. CDR3 DNA: TGTGCCAGCAGGACTAGCGGGATCCCTTACGAGCAGTACTTC. This encodes CASRTSGIPYEQYF.

A note on this clone: The same CDR3 is also encoded by other DNA sequences in this sample. The chain employs TRBV14 and TRBJ2-1; perhaps TRBD1 as D (5 bases). CDR1 and CDR2 (germline): SGHDN, FVKESK. The CDR3 extends over 13 amino acids. The ends were cut back, 0 bases at V and 9 bases at J, with 9 bases in the middle. CDR3 sequence (DNA): TGTGCCAGCAGCCAAGATCAGGGCGGTGAGCAGTTCTTC. Protein: CASSQDQGGEQFF.

The chain carries TRBV7-2 and TRBJ1-5; 12 bases match TRBD1. Germline assignment: CDR1 SGHTA and CDR2 FQGNSA. CDR3 length: 16 amino acids. Trimming at V came to 4 bases and at J to 7 bases, leaving 8 bases not matched to a gene. As DNA, the CDR3 is TGTGCCAGCAGCTCAGCCGGGACAGGGGGCTGGCAGCCCCAGCATTTT. Its protein product is CASSSAGTGGWQPQHF.

The CDR3 DNA sequence: TGTGCCAGCAGTTTAGTCGGTGGGGGGCGGAACACTGAAGCTTTCTTT. Translation: CASSLVGGGRNTEAFF. The chain employs TRBV28 and TRBJ1-1; the D gene is possibly TRBD1 (6 bases). This CDR3 spans 16 amino acids. Trimming removed 2 bases from V and 1 base from J, with 14 bases in between. Germline lookup yields CDR1 MDHEN and CDR2 SYDVKM.

The V call is TRBV10-3, the J call TRBJ2-1; D is perhaps TRBD2 (6 bases). CDR3 size: 17 residues. V lost 5 bases and J lost 0, with 17 bases in between. Germline-derived CDR1 and CDR2 are ENHRY and SYGVKD. This CDR3 is CAISLSGSRSSYNEQFF. The CDR3 nucleotides are TGTGCCATCAGTCTTAGCGGTTCAAGAAGCTCCTACAATGAGCAGTTCTTC.

The rearrangement links TRBV29-1 to TRBJ2-1; D remains unclear. The length of the CDR3 is 15 residues. Germline CDR1 is SQVTM and CDR2 is ANQGSEA. The germline V and J ends were trimmed by 3 bases and 0 bases, with 12 bases remaining between them. CDR3 loop: CSVDVKPSSYNEQFF. For the CDR3, the DNA is TGCAGCGTTGATGTGAAGCCGAGCTCCTACAATGAGCAGTTCTTC.

The chain joins TRBV5-6 to TRBJ2-3; D gene ambiguous. V was shortened by 0 bases and J by 7 bases, with 6 bases between the two germline ends. The length of the CDR3 is 12 residues. Germline V CDR1 and CDR2: SGHDT, YYEEEE. CDR3 residues: CASSLGGNTQYF. The CDR3 DNA sequence: TGTGCCAGCAGCTTGGGCGGAAATACGCAGTATTTT.

The V and J genes are TRBV28 and TRBJ1-2; 11 bases fit TRBD1. Looked up from germline, CDR1 is MDHEN and CDR2 is SYDVKM. The CDR3 length is 15 residues. V gave up 5 bases and J gave up 9 bases; unmatched junction bases: 11. The CDR3 region has the DNA TGTGCCAGCAGTCTACCGGGGGACAGGGGGTACAGCTACACCTTC. Its translation is CASSLPGDRGYSYTF.

The chain recombines TRBV5-1 with TRBJ2-1; tentative D call: TRBD2 (5 bases). Trimming took off 5 bases at V and 0 bases at J, with 12 bases between the two ends. The length of the CDR3 is 15 residues. In germline, CDR1 is SGHRS, CDR2 YFSETQ. The CDR3 loop reads CASRGWESSYNEQFF. The CDR3 DNA reads as TGCGCCAGCAGGGGGTGGGAGAGCTCCTACAATGAGCAGTTCTTC.

J is TRBJ2-5 and V is TRBV10-3, with D perhaps TRBD1 (5 bases). The CDR3 contains 14 residues. Germline CDR1 and CDR2: ENHRY and SYGVKD. With 0 bases removed from V and 5 bases from J, the gap between germline ends came to 10 bases. The CDR3 region has the DNA TGTGCCATCAGTGAGTCTGGCAGGGTGGAGACCCAGTACTTC. The encoded protein is CAISESGRVETQYF.

The chain employs TRBV18 and TRBJ2-5; 7 nucleotides line up with TRBD1. The CDR3 consists of 15 residues. Germline V CDR1 and CDR2: KGHSH, LQKENI. V trimming: 3 bases; J trimming: 3 bases; junction bases outside the gene matches: 7. The CDR3, as DNA: TGTGCCAGCTCACCTTTTTCAGGGGGAGAAGAGACCCAGTACTTC. Translated: CASSPFSGGEETQYF.

This chain links TRBV5-8 with TRBJ1-5; 10 bases line up with TRBD1. Germline assignment: CDR1 SGHTS and CDR2 YDEGEE. Trimming cost V 1 base and J 2 bases; bases outside gene matches: 9. This CDR3 region has 18 residues. Written as DNA, the CDR3 is TGTGCCAGCAGCTTGTTTGTAGGACAGGGGGTCGGCAATCAGCCCCAGCATTTT. As protein: CASSLFVGQGVGNQPQHF.

The gene calls are TRBV5-4 and TRBJ1-3; 7 nucleotides line up with TRBD1. The germline V gene encodes CDR1 SGHNT and CDR2 YYREEE (reference sequence). CDR3 length equals 17 residues. J was trimmed by 0 bases and V by 0 bases; bases with no gene match: 6. The CDR3 is CASSLVGTESSGNTIYF. As DNA, the CDR3 is TGTGCCAGCAGCTTGGTGGGGACAGAGAGCTCTGGAAACACCATATATTTT.

The chain uses TRBV6-5 and TRBJ1-1; possible D gene TRBD1, 5 bases. The CDR3 covers 15 residues. V lost 0 bases and J lost 3, with 11 bases in between. Per the germline V gene, CDR1 is MNHEY and CDR2 is SVGAGI. The CDR3 protein is CASSYSSGGDTEAFF. The CDR3 DNA sequence: TGTGCCAGCAGTTACTCGAGCGGGGGGGACACTGAAGCTTTCTTT.

The CDR3 coding sequence is TGTGCCAGCAGCTTAAGGGACCGTGAGCAGTTCTTC. Translated, it gives CASSLRDREQFF. This chain connects TRBV7-6 to TRBJ2-1, with D perhaps TRBD1 or TRBD2 (5 bases each). The CDR3 is made up of 12 amino acids. The germline gives CDR1 SGHVS, CDR2 FNYEAQ. Trimming pared 2 bases from V and 9 bases from J, leaving 8 bases between.

The chain carries TRBV28 and TRBJ1-1; weak D call: TRBD1 (6 bases). The CDR3 is 12 amino acids. Germline V lookup: CDR1 MDHEN, CDR2 SYDVKM. V lost 10 bases and J 1 base, leaving 10 bases between the germline ends. CDR3 DNA sequence: TGTGCCATCCAAGGGGGGAACACTGAAGCTTTCTTT. It is translated as CAIQGGNTEAFF.

The V gene is TRBV9, the J gene TRBJ2-3, with D perhaps assigned TRBD1 or TRBD2 (5 bases each). Deletions cut 5 bases from V and 2 bases from J, with 9 bases between. The germline gives CDR1 SGDLS, CDR2 YYNGEE. The CDR3 length is 13 residues. CDR3: CASRAGTTDTQYF. The CDR3, as DNA: TGTGCCAGCAGAGCCGGGACCACAGATACGCAGTATTTT.

This clone appeared once. The chain links TRBV7-8 to TRBJ2-1; maybe TRBD1 (6 bases). CDR3 size: 13 residues. Germline loops: CDR1 SGHVS, CDR2 FQNEAQ. V was shortened by 5 bases and J by 5 bases, with 10 bases between the two germline ends. The CDR3 region is CASSINRDNEQFF. In nucleotides, the CDR3 is TGTGCCAGCAGCATAAACAGGGACAATGAGCAGTTCTTC.